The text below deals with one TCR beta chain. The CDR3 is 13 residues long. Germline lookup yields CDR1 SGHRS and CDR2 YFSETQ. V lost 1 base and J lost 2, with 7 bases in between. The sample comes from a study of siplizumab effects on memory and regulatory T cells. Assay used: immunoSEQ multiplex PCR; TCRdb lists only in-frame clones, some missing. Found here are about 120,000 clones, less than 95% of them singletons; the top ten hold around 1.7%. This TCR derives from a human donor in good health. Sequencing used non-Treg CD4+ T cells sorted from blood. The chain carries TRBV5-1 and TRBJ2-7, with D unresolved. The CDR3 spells CASSLPETYEQYF. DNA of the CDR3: TGCGCCAGCAGCTTGCCGGAAACCTACGAGCAGTACTTC. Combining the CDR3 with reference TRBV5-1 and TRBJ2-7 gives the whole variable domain KAGVTQTPRYLIKTRGQQVTLSCSPISGHRSVSWYQQTPGQGLQFLFEYFSETQRNKGNFPGRFSGRQFSNSRSEMNVSTLELGDSALYLCASSLPETYEQYFGPGTRLTVT.